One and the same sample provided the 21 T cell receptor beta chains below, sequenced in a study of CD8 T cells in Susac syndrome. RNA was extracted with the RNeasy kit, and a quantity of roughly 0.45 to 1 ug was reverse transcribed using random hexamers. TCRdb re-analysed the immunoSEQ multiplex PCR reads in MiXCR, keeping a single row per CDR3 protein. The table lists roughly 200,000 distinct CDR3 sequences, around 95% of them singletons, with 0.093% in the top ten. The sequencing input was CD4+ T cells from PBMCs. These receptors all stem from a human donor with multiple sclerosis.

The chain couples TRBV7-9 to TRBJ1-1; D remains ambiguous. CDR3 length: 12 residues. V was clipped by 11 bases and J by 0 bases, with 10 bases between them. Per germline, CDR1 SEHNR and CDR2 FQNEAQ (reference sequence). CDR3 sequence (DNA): TGTGCCTCGACATTGATGAACACTGAAGCTTTCTTT. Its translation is CASTLMNTEAFF.

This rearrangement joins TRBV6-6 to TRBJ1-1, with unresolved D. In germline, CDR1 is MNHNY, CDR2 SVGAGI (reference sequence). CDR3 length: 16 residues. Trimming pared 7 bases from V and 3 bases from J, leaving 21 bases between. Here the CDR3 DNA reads TGTGCCAGCATCGGGCCACTCACCAGTTGGGACACTGAAGCTTTCTTT. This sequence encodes CASIGPLTSWDTEAFF.

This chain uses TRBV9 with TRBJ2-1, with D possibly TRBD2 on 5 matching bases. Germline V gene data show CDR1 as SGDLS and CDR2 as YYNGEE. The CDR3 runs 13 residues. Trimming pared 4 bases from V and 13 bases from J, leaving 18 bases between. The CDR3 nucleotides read TGTGCCAGCAGCTCCGACTATTTCCAGCGTCAGTTCTTC. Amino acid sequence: CASSSDYFQRQFF.

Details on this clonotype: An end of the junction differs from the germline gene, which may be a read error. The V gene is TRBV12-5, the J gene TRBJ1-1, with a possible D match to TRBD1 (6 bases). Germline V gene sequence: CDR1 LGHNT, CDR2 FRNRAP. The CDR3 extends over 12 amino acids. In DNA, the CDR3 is TGTGCTAGTGGGGTAACAGGGACTGCAGCTTTCTTT. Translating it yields CASGVTGTAAFF.

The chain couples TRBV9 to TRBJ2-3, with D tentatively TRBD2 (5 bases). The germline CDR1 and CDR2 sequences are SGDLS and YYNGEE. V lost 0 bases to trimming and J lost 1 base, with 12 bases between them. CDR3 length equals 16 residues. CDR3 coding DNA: TGTGCCAGCAGCGTAGAACGGGGTTCGGGCACAGATACGCAGTATTTT. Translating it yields CASSVERGSGTDTQYF.

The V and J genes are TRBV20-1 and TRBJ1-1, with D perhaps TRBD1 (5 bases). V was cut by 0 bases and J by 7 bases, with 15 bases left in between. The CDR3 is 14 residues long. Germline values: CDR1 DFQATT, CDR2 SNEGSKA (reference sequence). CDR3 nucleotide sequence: TGCAGTGCTAGAGATGTCCAGGCCCAGGGTGAAGCTTTCTTT. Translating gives CSARDVQAQGEAFF.

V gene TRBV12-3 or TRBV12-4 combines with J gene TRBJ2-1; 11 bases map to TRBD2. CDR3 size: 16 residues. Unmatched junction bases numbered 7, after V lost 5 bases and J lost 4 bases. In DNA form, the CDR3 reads TGTGCCAGCAGTCCGTCCCTAGCGGGGGGTTACAATGAGCAGTTCTTC. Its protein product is CASSPSLAGGYNEQFF.

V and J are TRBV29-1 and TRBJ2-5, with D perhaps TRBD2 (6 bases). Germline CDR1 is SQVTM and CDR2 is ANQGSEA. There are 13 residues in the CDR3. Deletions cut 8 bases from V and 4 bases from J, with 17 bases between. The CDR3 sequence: CSSHGTAGETQYF. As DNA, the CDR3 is TGCAGCTCTCACGGGACTGCCGGAGAGACCCAGTACTTC.

The CDR3 is CAWSVQAEQFF. The CDR3 nucleotides read TGTGCCTGGAGTGTACAGGCTGAGCAGTTCTTC. The chain carries TRBV30 and TRBJ2-1; TRBD1 is a possible D gene (5 bases). V was cut by 0 bases and J by 9 bases, with 6 bases left in between. This CDR3 contains 11 residues. Looked up from germline, CDR1 is GTSNPN and CDR2 is SVGIG (reference sequence).

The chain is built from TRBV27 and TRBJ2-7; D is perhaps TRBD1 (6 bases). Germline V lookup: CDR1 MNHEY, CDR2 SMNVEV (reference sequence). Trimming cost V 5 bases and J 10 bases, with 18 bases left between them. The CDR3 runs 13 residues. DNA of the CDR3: TGTGCCAGCAGTCCATCGACAGGAACGTTTCAGTACTTC. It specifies CASSPSTGTFQYF.

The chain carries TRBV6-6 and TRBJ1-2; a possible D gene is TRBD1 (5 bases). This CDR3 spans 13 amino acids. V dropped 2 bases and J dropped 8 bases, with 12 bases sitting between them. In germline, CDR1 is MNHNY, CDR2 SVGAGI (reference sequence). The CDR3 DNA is TGTGCCAGCAGTTACGGGGCAGAAGGGGGCTACACCTTC. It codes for CASSYGAEGGYTF.

CDR3: CAGRGAHNSPLHF. CDR3 coding DNA: TGTGCCGGGCGGGGGGCCCATAATTCACCCCTCCACTTT. V gene TRBV10-3 combines with J gene TRBJ1-6; tentative D call: TRBD1 (6 bases). Looked up from germline, CDR1 is ENHRY and CDR2 is SYGVKD. V lost 11 bases and J 5 bases, leaving 13 bases between the germline ends. There are 13 residues in the CDR3.

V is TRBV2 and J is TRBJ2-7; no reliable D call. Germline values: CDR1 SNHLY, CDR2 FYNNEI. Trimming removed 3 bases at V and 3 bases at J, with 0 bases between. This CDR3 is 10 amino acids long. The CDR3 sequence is CASSDYEQYF. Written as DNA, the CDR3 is TGTGCCAGCAGTGACTACGAGCAGTACTTC.

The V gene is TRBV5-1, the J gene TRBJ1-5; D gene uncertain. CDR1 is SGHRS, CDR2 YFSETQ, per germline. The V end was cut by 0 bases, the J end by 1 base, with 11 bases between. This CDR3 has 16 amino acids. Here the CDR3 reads CASSLEPHGSNQPQHF. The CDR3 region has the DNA TGCGCCAGCAGCTTGGAACCGCACGGGAGCAATCAGCCCCAGCATTTT.

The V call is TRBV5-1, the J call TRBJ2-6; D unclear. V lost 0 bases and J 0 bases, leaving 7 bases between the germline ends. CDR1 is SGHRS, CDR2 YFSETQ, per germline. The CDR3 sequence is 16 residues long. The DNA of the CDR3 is TGCGCCAGCAGCTTGGCTCAGACCTCTGGGGCCAACGTCCTGACTTTC. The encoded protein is CASSLAQTSGANVLTF.

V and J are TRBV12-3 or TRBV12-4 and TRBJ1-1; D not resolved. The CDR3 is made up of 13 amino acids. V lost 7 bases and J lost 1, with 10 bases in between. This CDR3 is CASTTQGNTEAFF. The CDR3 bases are TGTGCCAGCACCACACAAGGGAACACTGAAGCTTTCTTT.

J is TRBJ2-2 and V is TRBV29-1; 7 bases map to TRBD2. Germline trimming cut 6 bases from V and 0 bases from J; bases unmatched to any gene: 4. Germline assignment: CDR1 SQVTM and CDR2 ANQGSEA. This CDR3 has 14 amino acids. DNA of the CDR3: TGCAGCGTCGGGACTAACGCGAACACCGGGGAGCTGTTTTTT. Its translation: CSVGTNANTGELFF.

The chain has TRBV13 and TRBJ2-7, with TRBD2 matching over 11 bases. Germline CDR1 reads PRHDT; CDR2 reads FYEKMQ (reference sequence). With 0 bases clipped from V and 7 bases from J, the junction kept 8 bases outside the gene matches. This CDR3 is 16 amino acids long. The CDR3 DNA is TGTGCCAGCAGCTTAGGAGGACTAGCGGGTTTGGGGGAGCAGTACTTC. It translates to CASSLGGLAGLGEQYF.

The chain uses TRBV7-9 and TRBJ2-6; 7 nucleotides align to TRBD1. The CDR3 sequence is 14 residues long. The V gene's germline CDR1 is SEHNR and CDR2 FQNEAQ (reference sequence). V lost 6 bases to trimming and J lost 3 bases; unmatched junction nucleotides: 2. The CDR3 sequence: CASRWTGGANVLTF. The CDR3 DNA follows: TGTGCCAGCAGGTGGACAGGTGGGGCCAACGTCCTGACTTTC.

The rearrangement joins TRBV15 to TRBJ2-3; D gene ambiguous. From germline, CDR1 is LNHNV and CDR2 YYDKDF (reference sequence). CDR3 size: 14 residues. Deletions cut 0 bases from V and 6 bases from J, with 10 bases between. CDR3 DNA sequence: TGTGCCACCAGCAGAGACCCCTCCATCGATACGCAGTATTTT. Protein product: CATSRDPSIDTQYF. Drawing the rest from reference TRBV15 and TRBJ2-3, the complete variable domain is DAMVIQNPRYQVTQFGKPVTLSCSQTLNHNVMYWYQQKSSQAPKLLFHYYDKDFNNEADTPDNFQSRRPNTSFCFLDIRSPGLGDTAMYLCATSRDPSIDTQYFGPGTRLTVL.

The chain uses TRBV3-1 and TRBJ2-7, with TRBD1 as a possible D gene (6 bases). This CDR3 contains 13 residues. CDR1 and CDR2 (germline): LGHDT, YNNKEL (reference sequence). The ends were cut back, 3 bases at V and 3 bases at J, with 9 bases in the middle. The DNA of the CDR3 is TGTGCCAGCAGCCAGGGGGCCAACTACGAGCAGTACTTC. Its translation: CASSQGANYEQYF.